A selection of T cell receptor beta chains follows, all from one sample in a study of blood T cell repertoires in COVID-19. The method was immunoSEQ multiplex PCR; TCRdb's version includes in-frame clones alone and lacks a portion of them. The sample lists under 200,000 clones; 86% were seen once. Sequences were obtained from PBMCs or T cells enriched from blood (not recorded which). The source is a man between 35 and 55 years old with acute COVID-19. Each CDR3 is given with its conserved first and last residue. D genes are given only for firm matches. The size entry is marked missing in some rows and otherwise reads once, few, many or a size class.

DNA	CDR3	J	size	V	D
TGTGCCAGCACTGGGCCCGATGGCGGACATAGCAATCAGCCCCAGCATTTT	CASTGPDGGHSNQPQHF	TRBJ1-5	.	TRBV11-3	.
TGTGCCAGCAGCCGCGGGGGACAGGGAAGGTCAGATACGCAGTATTTT	CASSRGGQGRSDTQYF	TRBJ2-3	.	TRBV3-1/TRBV3-2	TRBD1
TGTGCCAGCGAAAGAAATACAGGGGGAGGAAACACTGAAGCTTTCTTT	CASERNTGGGNTEAFF	TRBJ1-1	.	TRBV28	TRBD1
TGCAGTTCTTACAGTAATGAAAAACTGTTTTTT	CSSYSNEKLFF	TRBJ1-4	.	TRBV20-1	.
TGTGCCAGCAGCAGCCGGGCAGGGGCCCATGTAACCTACGAGCAGTACTTC	CASSSRAGAHVTYEQYF	TRBJ2-7	.	TRBV13	.
TGTGCCAGCCGGACTAGCGGGAACTACGAGCAGTACTTC	CASRTSGNYEQYF	TRBJ2-7	.	TRBV27	TRBD2
TGTGCCAGCAGTAAGGGACAGGGCGAGCAGTACTTC	CASSKGQGEQYF	TRBJ2-7	.	TRBV11-2	TRBD1
TGTGCCAGCGAGAGGGGGACAGGGTCCTACGAGCAGTACTTC	CASERGTGSYEQYF	TRBJ2-7	.	TRBV2	TRBD1
TGTGCCAGCAGTGGGCAGGGTATCGGCAATCAGCCCCAGCATTTT	CASSGQGIGNQPQHF	TRBJ1-5	.	TRBV2	.
TGTGCCAGCAGCTTCGGACAGGGAGGGGGGATGAACACTGAAGCTTTCTTT	CASSFGQGGGMNTEAFF	TRBJ1-1	.	TRBV11-3	TRBD1
TGTGCCACCAGCAGGAGGAGACAGGGCGAGGATACGCAGTATTTT	CATSRRRQGEDTQYF	TRBJ2-3	.	TRBV15	TRBD1
TGTGCCAGTGGGTGGGGCGAGTACTATGGCTACACCTTC	CASGWGEYYGYTF	TRBJ1-2	.	TRBV19	.
TGTGCCAGCAGCTTATGGGAGGGAGTTTCCTTC	CASSLWEGVSF	TRBJ2-7	.	TRBV7-9	TRBD2
TGTGCCAGTGGCAATAACTATGGCTACACCTTC	CASGNNYGYTF	TRBJ1-2	.	TRBV2	.
TGTGCCAGCAGCGTATCAGGTTTGTTATTGAACACTGAAGCTTTCTTT	CASSVSGLLLNTEAFF	TRBJ1-1	once	TRBV9	.
TGTGCCAGCAGTTATGACAGAGATAATCAGCCCCAGCATTTT	CASSYDRDNQPQHF	TRBJ1-5	.	TRBV6-5	.
TGTGCCAGCAGCCAACTGGAGACCCAGTACTTC	CASSQLETQYF	TRBJ2-5	.	TRBV14	.
TGTGCCAGCAGCCGTACTAGCGGGATCGTCCAAGAGACCCAGTACTTC	CASSRTSGIVQETQYF	TRBJ2-5	.	TRBV11-3	TRBD2
TGTGCCAGCAGCCACCGACAGGCTCCAGGTCAGCCCCAGCATTTT	CASSHRQAPGQPQHF	TRBJ1-5	.	TRBV3-1/TRBV3-2	.
TGCGCCAGCAGGGAAACAGAGAACACTGAAGCTTTCTTT	CASRETENTEAFF	TRBJ1-1	.	TRBV4-3	.
TGCGCCAGCAGCTTTAGACTAGCGGGAGGGCCGAATGAGCAGTTCTTC	CASSFRLAGGPNEQFF	TRBJ2-1	.	TRBV5-1	TRBD2
TGTGCCAGCAGTTTATTGCTAGCTCCCTCTGGGGCCAACGTCCTGACTTTC	CASSLLLAPSGANVLTF	TRBJ2-6	.	TRBV27	.
TGTGCCAGCAAAACTCAGTTGAAACAGGACAGGGTAATTATGGATGAGCAGTTCTTC	CASKTQLKQDRVIMDEQFF	TRBJ2-1	few	TRBV21-1	.